Shown below are 20 T cell receptor beta chains from a single sample sequenced in a study of shared clonotypes between healthy human individuals. Clones were sequenced by immunoSEQ multiplex PCR, and TCRdb holds only the in-frame ones, with some missing. The data hold roughly 490,000 clones, with approximately 79% observed a single time. The sample was PBMCs. Receptors originate from a woman between 40 and 55 years old in good health. Some clones in this sample may be carry-over from other donors' samples.

This clone was recorded once. The chain couples TRBV28 to TRBJ2-1; 10 nucleotides line up with TRBD1. After removal of 3 bases from V and 12 bases from J, the junction contained 11 bases not matched to a gene. The CDR3 consists of 15 residues. Per germline, CDR1 MDHEN and CDR2 SYDVKM. CDR3 residues: CASSLSAGQGRGQFF. The CDR3 coding sequence is TGTGCCAGCAGTTTGTCGGCGGGACAGGGGAGGGGGCAGTTCTTC.

This chain joins TRBV19 and TRBJ2-7, with 9 bases identical to TRBD1. The CDR3 loop spans 15 amino acids. In germline, CDR1 is LNHDA, CDR2 SQIVND (reference sequence). V lost 5 bases to trimming and J lost 1 base; unmatched junction nucleotides: 6. The CDR3 region is CASSRDRENSYEQYF. For the CDR3, the DNA is TGTGCCAGTAGTCGGGACAGGGAGAATTCCTACGAGCAGTACTTC.

The chain recombines TRBV10-3 with TRBJ2-7; 8 nucleotides match TRBD2. The germline V gene encodes CDR1 ENHRY and CDR2 SYGVKD. The ends lost 10 bases at V and 0 bases at J; junction bases unmatched: 2. CDR3 length equals 12 residues. For the CDR3, the DNA is TGTGCCACGGGACTAGACTCCTACGAGCAGTACTTC. This gives the protein CATGLDSYEQYF.

This CDR3 is CASSGRLGVDTQYF. The CDR3 DNA follows: TGCGCCAGCAGCGGGAGACTAGGGGTGGATACGCAGTATTTT. This rearrangement joins TRBV5-1 to TRBJ2-3, with a weak D call TRBD2 (6 bases). V dropped 4 bases and J dropped 6 bases, with 15 bases sitting between them. Per germline, CDR1 SGHRS and CDR2 YFSETQ. This CDR3 contains 14 residues.

This clone was observed a few times. The chain uses TRBV6-4 and TRBJ2-1; the D gene is possibly TRBD2 (5 bases). Per the germline V gene, CDR1 is MRHNA and CDR2 is SNTAGT. The CDR3 runs to 13 residues. V dropped 3 bases and J dropped 8 bases, with 11 bases sitting between them. CDR3: CASSESSWDEQFF. In DNA, the CDR3 is TGTGCCAGCAGTGAGTCTAGCTGGGATGAGCAGTTCTTC.

This clone was counted a few times. The J gene is TRBJ1-3, the V gene TRBV19; D is perhaps TRBD1 (5 bases). The CDR3 runs 14 residues. The V gene's germline CDR1 is LNHDA and CDR2 SQIVND (reference sequence). Trimming shortened V by 6 bases and J by 0 bases, and 9 bases separated the two germline ends. CDR3 sequence: CASRRQSSGNTIYF. In DNA form, the CDR3 reads TGTGCCAGTAGGAGACAGAGCTCTGGAAACACCATATATTTT.

This chain links TRBV9 with TRBJ2-3; 13 nucleotides line up with TRBD2. Per the germline V gene, CDR1 is SGDLS and CDR2 is YYNGEE. Trimming took 3 bases from V and 3 from J; bases not matched to a gene: 4. The CDR3 totals 16 residues. CDR3 DNA: TGTGCCAGCAGCGGCACTAGCGGGAGGGGTACAGATACGCAGTATTTT. The encoded protein is CASSGTSGRGTDTQYF.

The chain employs TRBV4-1 and TRBJ2-3, with D perhaps matching TRBD1 or TRBD2 (5 bases each). V dropped 5 bases and J dropped 1 base, with 10 bases sitting between them. The CDR3 totals 14 residues. Germline V lookup: CDR1 MGHRA, CDR2 YSYEKL. CDR3 in DNA: TGCGCCAGCAGCAGGGACCCACGCACAGATACGCAGTATTTT. Protein sequence: CASSRDPRTDTQYF.

The chain links TRBV5-6 to TRBJ1-2; D not certain. The CDR3 consists of 15 residues. Germline CDR1 reads SGHDT; CDR2 reads YYEEEE. V lost 4 bases, J lost 1 base, and 14 bases lay in between. CDR3 DNA: TGTGCCAGCAGCCCCCCACAGAGCTTTAACTATGGCTACACCTTC. Translation gives CASSPPQSFNYGYTF. The variable domain in full, completed from reference TRBV5-6 and TRBJ1-2, reads DAGVTQSPTHLIKTRGQQVTLRCSPKSGHDTVSWYQQALGQGPQFIFQYYEEEERQRGNFPDRFSGHQFPNYSSELNVNALLLGDSALYLCASSPPQSFNYGYTFGSGTRLTVV.

The chain employs TRBV18 and TRBJ2-7, with TRBD1 identical over 11 bases. CDR3 length: 15 residues. CDR1 is KGHSH, CDR2 LQKENI, per germline. V shed 1 base, J shed 3 bases, and the junction held 2 bases outside the gene matches. In DNA, the CDR3 is TGTGCCAGCTCACCACGGACAGGGGGCTTCTACGAGCAGTACTTC. Its protein product is CASSPRTGGFYEQYF.

The chain uses TRBV16 and TRBJ2-3; 9 nucleotides agree with TRBD1. Germline V gene data show CDR1 as KGHSY and CDR2 as FQNENV. V dropped 5 bases and J dropped 3; count of bases not matched to a gene: 3. The CDR3 has 14 amino acids. The CDR3 coding sequence is TGTGCCAGCAGCGCCGGGACAGGGACAGATACGCAGTATTTT. Amino acids: CASSAGTGTDTQYF. The variable domain in full, with the rest retrieved from reference TRBV16 and TRBJ2-3, is GEEVAQTPKHLVRGEGQKAKLYCAPIKGHSYVFWYQQVLKNEFKFLISFQNENVFDETGMPKERFSAKCLPNSPCSLEIQATKLEDSAVYFCASSAGTGTDTQYFGPGTRLTVL.

This clone was picked up one time. Other DNA sequences in this specimen translate into the identical CDR3. The chain links TRBV30 to TRBJ2-3; no clear D gene. This CDR3 comprises 14 residues. V was shortened by 0 bases and J by 3 bases, with 10 bases between the two germline ends. The germline CDR1 and CDR2 sequences are GTSNPN and SVGIG (reference sequence). The CDR3 here is CAWSVRLGTDTQYF. Here the CDR3 DNA reads TGTGCCTGGAGTGTAAGACTTGGTACAGATACGCAGTATTTT.

Regarding this clone: Within the sample, other DNA sequences also encode this same CDR3. The V gene is TRBV28, the J gene TRBJ2-7; no clear D. Between the trimmed V and J ends, which lost 3 bases and 3 bases, there was a span of 6 bases. CDR1 is MDHEN and CDR2 is SYDVKM in the germline V gene. The CDR3 covers 12 residues. The CDR3 coding sequence is TGTGCCAGCAGTTTCCCGAGCTACGAGCAGTACTTC. Its translation: CASSFPSYEQYF. The full variable domain, in which reference TRBV28 and TRBJ2-7 provide the parts outside the CDR3, is DVKVTQSSRYLVKRTGEKVFLECVQDMDHENMFWYRQDPGLGLRLIYFSYDVKMKEKGDIPEGYSVSREKKERFSLILESASTNQTSMYLCASSFPSYEQYFGPGTRLTVT.

Only a few counts were recorded for this clone. The chain is built from TRBV5-4 and TRBJ1-2; a weak D match, TRBD1 (5 bases). The CDR3 is 18 amino acids. V gave up 3 bases and J gave up 5 bases, with 26 bases separating them. The germline V gene has CDR1 SGHNT and CDR2 YYREEE (reference sequence). The CDR3 DNA sequence: TGTGCCAGCAGCTCTCCCTTAACTAAGTCAGGGTACGGTTATGGCTACACCTTC. Its protein product is CASSSPLTKSGYGYGYTF. Full variable domain (remainder filled in from reference TRBV5-4 and TRBJ1-2): ETGVTQSPTHLIKTRGQQVTLRCSSQSGHNTVSWYQQALGQGPQFIFQYYREEENGRGNFPPRFSGLQFPNYSSELNVNALELDDSALYLCASSSPLTKSGYGYGYTFGSGTRLTVV.

J is TRBJ2-2 and V is TRBV5-1; the match to TRBD1 covers 12 bases. Germline loops: CDR1 SGHRS, CDR2 YFSETQ. The CDR3 covers 15 residues. The ends lost 5 bases at V and 7 bases at J; junction bases unmatched: 6. CDR3 in amino acids: CASSQGTGGSGELFF. The CDR3 DNA follows: TGCGCCAGCAGTCAAGGGACAGGGGGCAGCGGGGAGCTGTTTTTT. The whole variable domain, filled in from reference TRBV5-1 and TRBJ2-2, reads KAGVTQTPRYLIKTRGQQVTLSCSPISGHRSVSWYQQTPGQGLQFLFEYFSETQRNKGNFPGRFSGRQFSNSRSEMNVSTLELGDSALYLCASSQGTGGSGELFFGEGSRLTVL.

This clone showed up just a few times. The chain links TRBV28 to TRBJ1-1; 7 bases are shared with TRBD1. The junction had 9 bases not matched to a gene; V was cut back by 6 bases and J by 5 bases. CDR3 size: 14 residues. CDR1 and CDR2 (germline): MDHEN, SYDVKM. The CDR3, as DNA: TGTGCCAGCAGAATTCCCGGGACAGATACTGAAGCTTTCTTT. Its protein is CASRIPGTDTEAFF. Drawing the rest from reference TRBV28 and TRBJ1-1, the complete variable domain is DVKVTQSSRYLVKRTGEKVFLECVQDMDHENMFWYRQDPGLGLRLIYFSYDVKMKEKGDIPEGYSVSREKKERFSLILESASTNQTSMYLCASRIPGTDTEAFFGQGTRLTVV.

The V gene is TRBV30, the J gene TRBJ2-7; D call uncertain. Germline V lookup: CDR1 GTSNPN, CDR2 SVGIG (reference sequence). The CDR3 runs to 11 residues. Deletions cut 3 bases from V and 6 bases from J, with 9 bases between. DNA for the CDR3: TGTGCCTGGAGAGCAGACGTCGAGCAGTACTTC. It specifies CAWRADVEQYF.

This clone is a singleton in its sample. The V gene is TRBV19, the J gene TRBJ1-4; 7 bases align to TRBD1. V shed 4 bases, J shed 6 bases, and the junction held 5 bases outside the gene matches. This CDR3 has 14 amino acids. Germline V gene lookup returns CDR1 LNHDA and CDR2 SQIVND (reference sequence). CDR3 loop: CASSRGGVDEKLFF. CDR3 DNA sequence: TGTGCCAGTAGTAGAGGGGGCGTTGATGAAAAACTGTTTTTT.

The chain has TRBV6-6 and TRBJ2-7; D is unclear. V lost 5 bases and J 2 bases, leaving 10 bases between the germline ends. The CDR3 length is 13 residues. CDR1 is MNHNY, CDR2 SVGAGI, per germline (reference sequence). The CDR3 bases are TGTGCCAGCAGTGGAGAGGCGACCTACGAGCAGTACTTC. Protein sequence: CASSGEATYEQYF.

V and J are TRBV6-5 and TRBJ1-1, with a tentative D call TRBD1 (6 bases). The V and J ends lost 2 bases and 6 bases respectively, with 10 bases between them. The CDR3 has 13 residues. Germline CDR1 MNHEY, CDR2 SVGAGI. In DNA form, the CDR3 reads TGTGCCAGCAGTTACGAGGCAGGGGCTGAAGCTTTCTTT. This gives the protein CASSYEAGAEAFF.